The 24 T cell receptor beta chains below come from one sample, sequenced in a study of T cells in Graves' hyperthyroidism and ophthalmopathy. Amplification yielded TCR beta CDR3 regions, with RNA transcripts as the source. HTBI primers were used for first-round RT-PCR of the TCR CDR3. TCRdb re-called the multiplex PCR reads with MiXCR, one entry per CDR3 protein. There are 380,000 or so distinct CDR3 sequences in the sample; roughly 19% occur only once, and 3% to 4.5% lies in the top ten. The sample comprised blood. Receptor source: a young woman with Graves' hyperthyroidism.

This clonotype appeared many times. V gene TRBV10-3 combines with J gene TRBJ2-2; 10 nucleotides align to TRBD2. Losses at the gene ends were 4 bases for V and 2 bases for J; bases not matched to a gene: 4. Germline CDR1 and CDR2: ENHRY and SYGVKD. CDR3 length: 16 amino acids. The CDR3 loop reads CAISASGGPNTGELFF. The CDR3 nucleotides read TGTGCCATCAGTGCTAGCGGGGGCCCTAACACCGGGGAGCTGTTTTTT.

This clonotype has at least ten counts. V is TRBV6-5 and J is TRBJ1-1; a weak D match, TRBD1 (6 bases). The CDR3 loop spans 13 amino acids. V was pared by 6 bases and J by 0 bases, with 8 bases between. CDR1 is MNHEY and CDR2 is SVGAGI in the germline V gene. Here the CDR3 reads CASRGTLNTEAFF. In DNA form, the CDR3 reads TGTGCCAGCAGGGGGACACTGAACACTGAAGCTTTCTTT.

Ten or more counts support this clonotype. The chain joins TRBV6-4 to TRBJ2-2; 8 bases fit TRBD1. The CDR3 spans 16 residues. V shed 3 bases and J 0 bases; nucleotides not matched to a gene: 3. Looked up from germline, CDR1 is MRHNA and CDR2 is SNTAGT. This CDR3 is CASSDSGGANTGELFF. The DNA for the CDR3 is TGTGCCAGCAGTGATTCAGGGGGCGCGAACACCGGGGAGCTGTTTTTT.

This clonotype was recorded at least ten times. The genes are TRBV6-1 and TRBJ2-7; D might be TRBD2 (5 bases). The germline gives CDR1 MNHNS, CDR2 SASEGT. The CDR3 length is 14 residues. V lost 0 bases, J lost 4 bases, and 10 bases lay in between. The CDR3 region has the DNA TGTGCCAGCAGTGAAGCGCTTCCGGGGTACGAGCAGTACTTC. Encoded protein: CASSEALPGYEQYF.

The chain combines TRBV10-2 with TRBJ2-2; a weak D match, TRBD1 (5 bases). V lost 1 base, J lost 6 bases, and 9 bases lay in between. The CDR3 length is 14 residues. The germline V gene has CDR1 WSHSY and CDR2 SAAADI. The CDR3 loop is CASSEFRAAGELFF. Here the CDR3 DNA reads TGCGCCAGCAGTGAGTTCAGGGCGGCCGGGGAGCTGTTTTTT.

This clonotype was seen ten or more times. The rearrangement links TRBV3-1 to TRBJ1-5; a weak D match, TRBD1 (5 bases). This CDR3 comprises 14 residues. CDR1 LGHDT and CDR2 YNNKEL come from the germline V gene (reference sequence). V was cut by 3 bases and J by 4 bases, with 10 bases left in between. CDR3: CASSQGQRNQPQHF. The CDR3 bases are TGTGCCAGCAGCCAGGGGCAGCGAAATCAGCCCCAGCATTTT.

This clonotype was counted only a few times. The chain combines TRBV2 with TRBJ2-5; 8 bases align to TRBD1. Trimming cost V 6 bases and J 2 bases; bases outside gene matches: 11. There are 16 residues in the CDR3. The germline gives CDR1 SNHLY, CDR2 FYNNEI. CDR3 sequence: CASRFRTGSYQETQYF. CDR3 coding DNA: TGTGCCAGCAGGTTCAGGACAGGGAGTTATCAAGAGACCCAGTACTTC.

This clonotype was recorded at least ten times. DNA of the CDR3: TGTGCCAGCAGTTTCCCACAGGGGCCAAGGGTCTACGAGCAGTACTTC. Its translation: CASSFPQGPRVYEQYF. V is TRBV12-3 or TRBV12-4 and J is TRBJ2-7, with 7 bases that match TRBD1. The ends lost 3 bases at V and 3 bases at J; junction bases unmatched: 11. CDR3 length: 16 amino acids.

This clonotype was found once. The rearrangement joins TRBV6-5 to TRBJ1-6, with D unclear. Between the trimmed V and J ends, which lost 2 bases and 9 bases, there was a span of 11 bases. The CDR3 extends over 14 amino acids. Per the germline V gene, CDR1 is MNHEY and CDR2 is SVGAGI. DNA of the CDR3: TGTGCCAGCAGTTACAAGGGTTGGAGTTCACCCCTCCACTTT. Its translation: CASSYKGWSSPLHF.

This clonotype was seen ten or more times. This chain joins TRBV29-1 and TRBJ1-1; 7 nucleotides match TRBD1. The germline CDR1 and CDR2 sequences are SQVTM and ANQGSEA. J gave up 2 bases and V 6 bases, and 6 bases lay outside the gene matches. The CDR3 runs 13 residues. CDR3 protein: CSVDRLLNTEAFF. The CDR3 DNA sequence: TGCAGCGTGGACAGGCTACTTAACACTGAAGCTTTCTTT.

This clonotype appeared many times. The chain links TRBV12-3 or TRBV12-4 to TRBJ2-7, with D hard to call. This CDR3 is built from 13 residues. Trimming pared 3 bases from V and 3 bases from J, leaving 9 bases between. CDR3 in amino acids: CASSLNSYYEQYF. CDR3 nucleotides: TGTGCCAGCAGTTTGAACAGCTACTACGAGCAGTACTTC.

There are many counts of this clonotype. The chain recombines TRBV19 with TRBJ1-2, with 7 bases matching TRBD1. The germline V gene encodes CDR1 LNHDA and CDR2 SQIVND (reference sequence). V was clipped by 5 bases and J by 2 bases; unmatched bases: 11. CDR3 size: 16 residues. The CDR3 sequence: CASSERGRVINYGYTF. The CDR3 nucleotides read TGTGCCAGTAGTGAGAGGGGGCGCGTTATCAACTATGGCTACACCTTC.

In its sample, this clonotype was seen many times. V is TRBV6-1 and J is TRBJ2-7; no reliable D call. The CDR3 spans 15 residues. Per germline, CDR1 MNHNS and CDR2 SASEGT. Trimming shortened V by 4 bases and J by 4 bases, and 17 bases separated the two germline ends. This CDR3 reads CASSVGPFARYEQYF. As DNA, the CDR3 is TGTGCCAGCAGTGTCGGACCCTTTGCAAGGTACGAGCAGTACTTC.

The chain carries TRBV10-3 and TRBJ1-2, with D perhaps TRBD1 (6 bases). CDR1 and CDR2 from the germline V gene are ENHRY and SYGVKD. The length of the CDR3 is 15 residues. V dropped 3 bases and J dropped 3 bases, with 14 bases sitting between them. DNA for the CDR3: TGTGCCATCAGTGAAGGGCCACGACAGGACTATGGCTACACCTTC. It translates to CAISEGPRQDYGYTF.

This clonotype was counted ten times or more. The CDR3 DNA reads as TGTGCCAGCAGTTTCGTAGAGGCCAAAAACATTCAGTACTTC. It yields the protein CASSFVEAKNIQYF. This sequence joins TRBV12-3 or TRBV12-4 and TRBJ2-4; the D is unclear. The V gene lost 3 bases and the J gene lost 1 base, with 7 bases spanning the gap. The CDR3 runs to 14 residues.

This clonotype was counted a few times. This sequence joins TRBV11-2 and TRBJ1-6, with 7 bases fitting TRBD1. The length of the CDR3 is 16 residues. V lost 5 bases to trimming and J lost 4 bases; unmatched junction nucleotides: 8. Germline V gives CDR1 SGHAT, CDR2 FQNNGV. The CDR3 sequence is CASSRHRDSYNSPLHF. In nucleotides, the CDR3 is TGTGCCAGCAGCCGACATCGGGACAGTTATAATTCACCCCTCCACTTT.

This clonotype has a count of ten or more. The chain carries TRBV12-5 and TRBJ2-2; the D gene is possibly TRBD1 (6 bases). The CDR3 runs 14 residues. The germline V gene has CDR1 LGHNT and CDR2 FRNRAP. V lost 3 bases, J lost 5 bases, and 10 bases lay in between. The CDR3 DNA reads as TGTGCTAGTGGTTTCTCTCAGGGGACCGGGGAGCTGTTTTTT. The encoded protein is CASGFSQGTGELFF. The full variable domain, its missing parts supplied by reference TRBV12-5 and TRBJ2-2, is DARVTQTPRHKVTEMGQEVTMRCQPILGHNTVFWYRQTMMQGLELLAYFRNRAPLDDSGMPKDRFSAEMPDATLATLKIQPSEPRDSAVYFCASGFSQGTGELFFGEGSRLTVL.

This clonotype was observed many times. J is TRBJ1-2 and V is TRBV28; D not certain. Germline assignment: CDR1 MDHEN and CDR2 SYDVKM. This CDR3 has 13 amino acids. The V and J ends lost 2 bases and 7 bases respectively, with 11 bases between them. The CDR3: CASSLRVRGGYTF. The DNA for the CDR3 is TGTGCCAGCAGTTTAAGGGTTCGTGGTGGCTACACCTTC.

V is TRBV2 and J is TRBJ2-7; 10 bases fit TRBD1. Germline assignment: CDR1 SNHLY and CDR2 FYNNEI. V gave up 0 bases and J gave up 5 bases; unmatched junction bases: 7. The CDR3 loop spans 16 amino acids. The CDR3 reads CASSEATGGFMDEQYF. The DNA of the CDR3 is TGTGCCAGCAGTGAAGCGACAGGGGGCTTCATGGACGAGCAGTACTTC.

The CDR3 reads CASSYGQGAGRGYTF. In DNA form, the CDR3 reads TGTGCCAGCAGTTACGGGCAGGGGGCGGGCAGGGGCTACACCTTC. V usage is TRBV6-5 and J usage is TRBJ1-2; TRBD1 matches at 8 bases. CDR1 MNHEY and CDR2 SVGAGI come from the germline V gene. The CDR3 spans 15 residues. The V segment lost 2 bases and the J segment 8 bases; nucleotides outside the gene matches: 10.

This clonotype was recorded at least ten times. This rearrangement joins TRBV4-1 to TRBJ1-5; weak D call: TRBD1 (5 bases). Germline CDR1 reads MGHRA; CDR2 reads YSYEKL. V lost 8 bases and J 4 bases, leaving 12 bases between the germline ends. This CDR3 spans 13 amino acids. The CDR3 spells CASAVGLNQPQHF. The CDR3 nucleotides read TGCGCCAGCGCCGTGGGACTGAATCAGCCCCAGCATTTT.

In this sample, this clonotype turned up many times. The chain employs TRBV2 and TRBJ1-2, with a tentative D call TRBD1 (5 bases). The ends were cut back, 10 bases at V and 0 bases at J, with 12 bases in the middle. Germline V gene sequence: CDR1 SNHLY, CDR2 FYNNEI. The CDR3 is made up of 13 amino acids. Here the CDR3 DNA reads TGTGCCATCACCCTGGGGCCTAACTATGGCTACACCTTC. It specifies CAITLGPNYGYTF.

This clonotype was found many times. The V gene is TRBV6-5, the J gene TRBJ2-7; 7 bases match TRBD2. Germline assignment: CDR1 MNHEY and CDR2 SVGAGI. The CDR3 has 15 residues. The trim removed 0 bases at V and 2 bases at J, leaving 4 bases unmatched. For the CDR3, the DNA is TGTGCCAGCAGTTACTCGACGGGGGGAACCTACGAGCAGTACTTC. Amino acids: CASSYSTGGTYEQYF.

The table lists this clonotype with many counts. The V and J genes are TRBV7-2 and TRBJ2-7; D possibly corresponds to TRBD2 (5 bases). The germline V and J ends were trimmed by 5 bases and 1 base, with 15 bases remaining between them. CDR1 is SGHTA and CDR2 is FQGNSA in the germline V gene. CDR3 length equals 15 residues. The CDR3 DNA follows: TGTGCCAGCAGCCCCACCCAGTGGAGGTCCTACGAGCAGTACTTC. This codes for CASSPTQWRSYEQYF.